What follows are 16 T cell receptor beta chains derived from one specimen sequenced in a study of a mutant IDH1 vaccine in newly diagnosed glioma. Antigens of these TCRs are unknown. Regarding time point: week 11, during vaccination. The investigators gave 300 ug of mutant IDH1 20-mer peptide in each vaccine dose, together with topical imiquimod. This table comes from immunoSEQ multiplex PCR, and its TCRdb copy is limited to in-frame clones, with some not included. The table records tens of thousands of clones, around 80% of them present only once. Specimen: PBMCs, collected from a glioma patient whose treatment included an IDH1 peptide vaccine. The receptors shown here come from a man aged 50 to 60 with glioma.

This clone was observed once. This chain links TRBV5-1 with TRBJ2-1; 14 bases line up with TRBD2. The V gene's germline CDR1 is SGHRS and CDR2 YFSETQ. The CDR3 totals 14 residues. V shed 4 bases, J shed 8 bases, and the junction held 2 bases outside the gene matches. The CDR3 loop reads CASSRGLAGDEQFF. Here the CDR3 DNA reads TGCGCCAGCAGCAGGGGACTAGCGGGAGATGAGCAGTTCTTC.

The genes are TRBV6-1 and TRBJ2-1; D is perhaps TRBD2 (6 bases). The V gene lost 8 bases and the J gene lost 7 bases, with 15 bases spanning the gap. CDR3 length equals 13 residues. The germline V gene encodes CDR1 MNHNS and CDR2 SASEGT. Written as DNA, the CDR3 is TGTGCCAGCTCGAGGCTAGCGAAGAATGAGCAGTTCTTC. Translated: CASSRLAKNEQFF.

The chain links TRBV5-4 to TRBJ2-2; D may be TRBD1 (6 bases). Per the germline V gene, CDR1 is SGHNT and CDR2 is YYREEE (reference sequence). Between the trimmed V and J ends, which lost 5 bases and 4 bases, there was a span of 15 bases. This CDR3 has 15 residues. Here the CDR3 DNA reads TGTGCCAGCAGTTTCGACAGGTCCGGCACCGGGGAGCTGTTTTTT. Translated: CASSFDRSGTGELFF.

The chain uses TRBV4-2 and TRBJ1-2; no clear D. Deletions cut 0 bases from V and 2 bases from J, with 1 base between. CDR1 and CDR2 (germline): LGHNA, YNFKEQ. The length of the CDR3 is 12 residues. The CDR3 is CASSQENYGYTF. The CDR3 nucleotides are TGTGCCAGCAGCCAAGAGAACTATGGCTACACCTTC.

This clone appeared a few times. The chain links TRBV5-1 to TRBJ1-1; unclear D gene. CDR3 length: 14 residues. The V end lost 2 bases, the J end lost 0 bases, and 8 bases lay between the germline ends. Germline CDR1 reads SGHRS; CDR2 reads YFSETQ. CDR3 sequence reads: CASSLVYLNTEAFF. The CDR3 nucleotides are TGCGCCAGCAGCTTAGTTTACCTGAACACTGAAGCTTTCTTT.

Comment on this clone: At one boundary the junction diverges from the germline segment, which might be a read error. This rearrangement joins TRBV2 to TRBJ1-1; no clear D. Germline CDR1 SNHLY, CDR2 FYNNEI. CDR3 length: 14 residues. This CDR3 reads CASSEADRSRPLGF. The CDR3 DNA reads TGTGCCAGCAGTGAAGCGGATCGGAGTAGGCCCCTGGGCTTT.

The chain employs TRBV7-2 and TRBJ1-4, with unresolved D. V gave up 4 bases and J gave up 3 bases, with 15 bases separating them. From germline, CDR1 is SGHTA and CDR2 FQGNSA. This CDR3 is 16 amino acids long. For the CDR3, the DNA is TGTGCCAGCAGCTCCCGTCCCCTCCGGTCTAATGAAAAACTGTTTTTT. This sequence encodes CASSSRPLRSNEKLFF.

The gene calls are TRBV5-1 and TRBJ2-2; no clear D. V dropped 5 bases and J dropped 2 bases, with 10 bases sitting between them. This CDR3 has 14 residues. Germline CDR1 is SGHRS and CDR2 is YFSETQ. The CDR3 nucleotides are TGCGCCAGCAGGCCAGACACCAACACCGGGGAGCTGTTTTTT. Its translation: CASRPDTNTGELFF.

J is TRBJ1-1 and V is TRBV2; D is unclear. Germline CDR1 reads SNHLY; CDR2 reads FYNNEI. This CDR3 comprises 14 residues. V lost 6 bases, J lost 0 bases, and 11 bases lay in between. The CDR3 coding sequence is TGTGCCAGCAGGGCGGGGAGAATGAACACTGAAGCTTTCTTT. Translated: CASRAGRMNTEAFF.

Remarks on this clone: Other DNA sequences in the same sample also yield this CDR3. This chain joins TRBV4-1 and TRBJ2-1; D is ambiguous. V was trimmed by 3 bases and J by 0 bases, leaving 9 bases between them. This CDR3 is 15 amino acids long. Germline V gives CDR1 MGHRA, CDR2 YSYEKL. CDR3 residues: CASSQGEVSYNEQFF. The CDR3 region has the DNA TGCGCCAGCAGCCAGGGTGAGGTCTCCTACAATGAGCAGTTCTTC.

J is TRBJ1-2 and V is TRBV7-9, with D hard to call. Trimming shortened V by 1 base and J by 7 bases, and 10 bases separated the two germline ends. The CDR3 extends over 13 amino acids. In germline, CDR1 is SEHNR, CDR2 FQNEAQ (reference sequence). The CDR3 reads CASSLDRNPGYTF. The CDR3 region has the DNA TGTGCCAGCAGCTTAGACAGAAACCCTGGCTACACCTTC.

The chain couples TRBV29-1 to TRBJ2-3, with TRBD2 identical over 8 bases. Trimming removed 7 bases from V and 4 bases from J; junction bases left unmatched: 10. From germline, CDR1 is SQVTM and CDR2 ANQGSEA. The length of the CDR3 is 14 residues. The CDR3 sequence: CSAGRGRNPDTQYF. The CDR3 DNA is TGCAGCGCGGGGCGCGGGAGGAACCCAGATACGCAGTATTTT.

The CDR3 coding sequence is TGTGCCAGTCAGAGAGGGGACAAAAAAAATAGCAATCAGCCCCAGCATTTT. The encoded protein is CASQRGDKKNSNQPQHF. The V and J genes are TRBV19 and TRBJ1-5; D may be TRBD1 (6 bases). This CDR3 spans 17 amino acids. The germline V gene encodes CDR1 LNHDA and CDR2 SQIVND (reference sequence). Trimming took 8 bases from V and 0 from J, leaving 20 bases between them.

This chain uses TRBV15 with TRBJ2-6; tentatively, D is TRBD2 (6 bases). Germline lookup yields CDR1 LNHNV and CDR2 YYDKDF (reference sequence). Trimming removed 5 bases at V and 2 bases at J, with 13 bases between. This CDR3 comprises 16 residues. DNA for the CDR3: TGTGCCACCAGCCCCGGCGGGGTTACTGGGGCCAACGTCCTGACTTTC. This gives the protein CATSPGGVTGANVLTF.

The chain employs TRBV20-1 and TRBJ2-5; D gene uncertain. Germline V CDR1 and CDR2: DFQATT, SNEGSKA (reference sequence). Trimming stripped 4 bases from V and 5 bases from J, with 5 bases between. The CDR3 runs to 10 residues. CDR3 protein: CSAIWETQYF. CDR3 in DNA: TGCAGTGCTATCTGGGAGACCCAGTACTTC.

The chain links TRBV6-1 to TRBJ1-2; no definite D call. The CDR3 is made up of 13 amino acids. CDR1 and CDR2 from the germline V gene are MNHNS and SASEGT. Deletions cut 4 bases from V and 8 bases from J, with 14 bases between. The DNA of the CDR3 is TGTGCCAGCAGTGTCGGGTCGGTGGCGGGCTACACCTTC. As protein: CASSVGSVAGYTF.